The present T cell receptor beta chain was sequenced within a study of blood T cells in healthy people across ages. The second PCR ran roughly 6 to 12 cycles with a sample-barcoded 5' primer and J-beta primers. A tag from a template-switch adaptor with 12 random nucleotides marked each cDNA molecule. TCRdb analysed the 5' RACE reads with MiXCR anew, one entry per CDR3 protein. Of 700,000 or so distinct CDR3 sequences in the sample, 22% were seen once. Study findings and constraints: Conclusively comparing naive with antigen-experienced cells was impossible with unsorted PBMCs. Relative to aged donors, long-lived donors carried more naive CD4+ cells and displayed higher diversity. Estimated diversity across one million T cells was deemed an underestimate.

CDR1 is LGHNA and CDR2 is YNFKEQ in the germline V gene. The germline V and J ends were trimmed by 1 base and 0 bases, with 9 bases remaining between them. The CDR3 is 15 amino acids. About this clonotype itself: The antigen is undetermined.

This sequence originates from a man aged 65 to 79 in good health. Source material: blood. This sequence joins TRBV4-2 and TRBJ1-2, with D unresolved. Here the CDR3 reads CASSQGPTANYGYTF. CDR3 nucleotides: TGTGCCAGCAGCCAAGGCCCCACAGCTAACTATGGCTACACCTTC.